Here is one T cell receptor beta chain with its context. Profiling relied on immunoSEQ multiplex PCR, and the TCRdb table lists in-frame clones only, not all of them. The sample lists some 2 million clones, approximately 94% seen once, with 1% to 1.3% in the top ten. Germline loops: CDR1 SGHTA, CDR2 FQGNSA. The CDR3 covers 13 residues. V lost 5 bases, J lost 6 bases, and 14 bases lay in between. The naive CD8 population came from CD45RO-negative cells selected for CCR7, without terminally differentiated effector memory CD45RA+ cells. The data were taken from a study of shared clonotypes between healthy human individuals.

What was sequenced was naive CD8+ T cells sorted from blood. The chain recombines TRBV7-2 with TRBJ2-7; D assignment may be TRBD1 or TRBD2 (6 bases each). This TCR derives from a man aged 18 to 29 in good health. CDR3 in amino acids: CASSIGGWSEQYF. CDR3 nucleotide sequence: TGTGCCAGCAGCATAGGGGGGTGGTCCGAGCAGTACTTC.